This is a list of T cell receptor beta chains from one sample in a study of T-cell memory formation after mild COVID-19. TCRdb processed the 5' RACE reads anew with MiXCR; each CDR3 protein has one entry. The sample contains about 560,000 distinct CDR3 sequences, roughly 22% of which appear only once. Material: PBMCs or a T cell subset sorted from them (not recorded which). These receptors were obtained from an adult woman who had mild COVID-19 (a few samples of this study predate the infection). Cell type and time point are not known. Both conserved end residues are part of each CDR3. Fields, in order: V gene, J gene, D gene, clone size, CDR3 protein, CDR3 DNA. A D gene is named only where the DNA matches it firmly. Clone size appears in some rows only: once, few, many, or a class for an expanded clone.

>TRBV19|TRBJ2-1|TRBD2|NA
CASSILGLAGVYNEQFF
TGTGCCAGTAGTATCCTTGGACTAGCGGGGGTCTACAATGAGCAGTTCTTC
>TRBV9|TRBJ2-7|NA|NA
CASSVGGAGYEQYF
TGTGCCAGCAGCGTAGGCGGGGCGGGCTACGAGCAGTACTTC
>TRBV7-3|TRBJ2-2|NA|NA
CDSSRREEMNTGELFF
TGTGACAGCAGCCGGCGGGAAGAGATGAACACCGGGGAGCTGTTTTTT
>TRBV2|TRBJ2-7|TRBD2|NA
CASSSGRNSYEQYF
TGTGCCAGCAGTAGCGGGAGGAACTCCTACGAGCAGTACTTC
>TRBV6-1|TRBJ1-3|TRBD1|NA
CASSEHRGGGNTIYF
TGTGCCAGCAGTGAGCACAGGGGGGGAGGAAACACCATATATTTT
>TRBV5-1|TRBJ2-7|NA|NA
CASSSTARGYEQYF
TGCGCCAGCAGTAGCACCGCGAGGGGCTACGAGCAGTACTTC
>TRBV7-2|TRBJ2-7|NA|NA
CASSFRAGSYEQYF
TGTGCCAGCAGCTTCCGGGCGGGGTCCTACGAGCAGTACTTC
>TRBV24-1|TRBJ1-2|TRBD1|NA
CATSDSTGGGYGYTF
TGTGCCACCAGTGATTCGACAGGGGGCGGGTACGGCTACACCTTC
>TRBV5-4|TRBJ1-1|NA|few
CASSSAGGEAFF
TGTGCCAGCAGCTCAGCGGGGGGGGAAGCTTTCTTT
>TRBV7-9|TRBJ1-6|TRBD1|NA
CASSSTGTGSSPLHF
TGTGCCAGCAGCTCAACCGGGACAGGGAGTTCACCCCTCCACTTT
>TRBV5-1|TRBJ2-7|TRBD2|NA
CASSPPPSGGLSYEQYF
TGCGCCAGCAGCCCGCCCCCTAGCGGGGGACTCTCCTACGAGCAGTACTTC
>TRBV7-2|TRBJ2-5|NA|few
CASSLGLLQETQYF
TGTGCCAGCAGCCTAGGACTCCTACAAGAGACCCAGTACTTC
>TRBV7-3|TRBJ2-1|TRBD2|few
CASSLMALAGHNEQFF
TGTGCCAGCAGCTTAATGGCGCTAGCGGGACACAATGAGCAGTTCTTC